Presented here are 6 T cell receptor beta chains from one specimen sequenced in a study of T cell responses to AZD1222 COVID-19 vaccine. Measured with immunoSEQ multiplex PCR; TCRdb has only the in-frame clones, and not every one. This table holds 180,000 or so clones, approximately 90% found once. The specimen was peripheral blood, collected 28 days after the second AZD1222 dose. The receptors shown here come from an adult who received the AZD1222 COVID-19 vaccine.

The rearrangement joins TRBV6-6 to TRBJ2-7; D possibly corresponds to TRBD1 (6 bases). The CDR3 sequence is 15 residues long. CDR1 and CDR2 (germline): MNHNY, SVGAGI (reference sequence). Trimming pared 6 bases from V and 0 bases from J, leaving 15 bases between. The CDR3 DNA sequence: TGTGCCAGCAGACGACAGGCCCACAGCTCCTACGAGCAGTACTTC. Protein product: CASRRQAHSSYEQYF.

This chain links TRBV7-2 with TRBJ2-7; perhaps TRBD2 as D (5 bases). The CDR3 runs to 13 residues. The V gene lost 4 bases and the J gene lost 7 bases, with 14 bases spanning the gap. The germline CDR1 and CDR2 sequences are SGHTA and FQGNSA. The DNA for the CDR3 is TGTGCCAGCAGCTCCCAGCGGAGGTGGGAGCAGTACTTC. Protein product: CASSSQRRWEQYF.

V usage is TRBV19 and J usage is TRBJ1-1; D is unresolved. The CDR3 is 22 amino acids. With 4 bases removed from V and 1 base from J, the gap between germline ends came to 34 bases. Germline CDR1 LNHDA, CDR2 SQIVND (reference sequence). The CDR3 DNA follows: TGTGCCAGTAGTAAACACGTCGGTAGGACGGGCAAACCCTCGATTCCGAACACTGAAGCTTTCTTT. Encoded protein: CASSKHVGRTGKPSIPNTEAFF.

The rearrangement joins TRBV10-1 to TRBJ2-3, with D uncertain. The V and J ends lost 4 bases and 11 bases respectively, with 19 bases between them. The CDR3 spans 14 residues. Germline CDR1 and CDR2: WNHNN and SYGVQD (reference sequence). The CDR3 sequence: CASSGSVKYLGQYF. The CDR3 nucleotides are TGCGCCAGCAGTGGGTCGGTCAAATACCTGGGGCAGTATTTT.

The chain is built from TRBV7-2 and TRBJ2-1; TRBD2 matches 9 bases. V lost 1 base, J lost 3 bases, and 4 bases stayed unmatched. This CDR3 is built from 16 residues. Germline V gives CDR1 SGHTA, CDR2 FQGNSA. The CDR3 DNA is TGTGCCAGCAGCTTAGGCAGCGGGGGGAACTACAATGAGCAGTTCTTC. Protein product: CASSLGSGGNYNEQFF.

The chain joins TRBV27 to TRBJ1-2, with D perhaps TRBD1 (5 bases). Trimming took 2 bases from V and 4 from J, leaving 14 bases between them. The CDR3 has 15 amino acids. CDR1 is MNHEY and CDR2 is SMNVEV in the germline V gene (reference sequence). The CDR3 here is CASSLVVGAGYGYTF. In DNA form, the CDR3 reads TGTGCCAGCAGTTTAGTTGTCGGGGCGGGCTATGGCTACACCTTC.